This T cell receptor (beta chain) was profiled in a study of human T cells and chemical hapten exposure. In the study overall: The patients, most of them female, presented with alopecia areata, totalis or universalis.

Attachment of unique molecular identifiers to individual cDNA molecules was performed in the library. TCRdb reanalysed the RACE reads using MiXCR and keeps one entry per CDR3 protein. The table has around 380,000 distinct CDR3 sequences, over 5% seen once; the top ten hold under 9.5%. Overall study results and limits: Expanded TCRs showed more large CDR3 clusters than pre-sensitization or healthy control sets. Patch test scores rose with PT1 expanded TCR counts, a positive correlation.

The time point is: pre-sensitization, week 0. Treatment noted: therapeutic diphenylcyclopropenone sensitization with weekly scalp DPC. Worth noting for this clonotype: The antigen remains undetermined.

The CDR3 has 18 residues. Trimming left V 3 bases short and J 6 bases short, with 27 bases between. Germline V lookup: CDR1 SGHRS, CDR2 YFSETQ. This TCR was recovered from a young woman with alopecia areata. Some clones in this sample may be carry-over from other donors' samples. V gene TRBV5-1 combines with J gene TRBJ1-1; D not certain. The sequences come from whole blood, collected in connection with sensitization to the hapten diphenylcyclopropenone (DPC). Written as DNA, the CDR3 is TGCGCCAGCAGCTGGAAGGCGGGAGATGGATTTCGGGCGGCTGAAGCTTTCTTT. It codes for CASSWKAGDGFRAAEAFF.